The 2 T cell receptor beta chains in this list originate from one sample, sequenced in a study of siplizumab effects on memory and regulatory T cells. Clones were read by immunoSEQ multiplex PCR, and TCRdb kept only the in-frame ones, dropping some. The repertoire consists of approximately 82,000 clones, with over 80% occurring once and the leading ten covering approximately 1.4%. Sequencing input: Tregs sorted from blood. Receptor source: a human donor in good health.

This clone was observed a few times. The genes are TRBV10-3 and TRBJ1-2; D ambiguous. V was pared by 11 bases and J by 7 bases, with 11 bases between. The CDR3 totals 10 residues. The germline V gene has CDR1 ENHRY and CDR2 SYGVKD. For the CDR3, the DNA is TGTGCCTCAAGCGAGAGTGGCTACACCTTC. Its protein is CASSESGYTF.

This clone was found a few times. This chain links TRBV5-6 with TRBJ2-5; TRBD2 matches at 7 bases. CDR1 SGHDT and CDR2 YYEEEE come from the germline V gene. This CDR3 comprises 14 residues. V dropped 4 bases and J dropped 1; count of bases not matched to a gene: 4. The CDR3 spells CASSRDYFQETQYF. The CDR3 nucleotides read TGTGCCAGCAGCCGGGACTACTTCCAAGAGACCCAGTACTTC.